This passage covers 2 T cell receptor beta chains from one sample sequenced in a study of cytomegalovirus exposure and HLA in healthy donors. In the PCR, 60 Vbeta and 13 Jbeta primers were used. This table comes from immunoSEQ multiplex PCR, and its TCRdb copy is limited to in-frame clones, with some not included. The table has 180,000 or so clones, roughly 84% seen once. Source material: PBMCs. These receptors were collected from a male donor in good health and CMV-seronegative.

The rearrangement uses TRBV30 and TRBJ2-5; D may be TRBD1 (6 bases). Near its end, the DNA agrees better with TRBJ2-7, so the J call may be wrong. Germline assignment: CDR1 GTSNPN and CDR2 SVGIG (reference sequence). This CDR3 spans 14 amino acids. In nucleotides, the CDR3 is TGTGCCTGGAGTGGGCCGGACAGCTCCTACGAGCAGTACTTC. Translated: CAWSGPDSSYEQYF.

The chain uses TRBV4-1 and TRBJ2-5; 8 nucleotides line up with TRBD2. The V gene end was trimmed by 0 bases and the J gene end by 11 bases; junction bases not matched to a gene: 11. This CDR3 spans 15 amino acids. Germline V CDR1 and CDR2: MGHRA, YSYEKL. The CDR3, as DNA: TGCGCCAGCAGCCAAGAGACTAGCGCCGGACGGGAGCAGTACTTC. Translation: CASSQETSAGREQYF.